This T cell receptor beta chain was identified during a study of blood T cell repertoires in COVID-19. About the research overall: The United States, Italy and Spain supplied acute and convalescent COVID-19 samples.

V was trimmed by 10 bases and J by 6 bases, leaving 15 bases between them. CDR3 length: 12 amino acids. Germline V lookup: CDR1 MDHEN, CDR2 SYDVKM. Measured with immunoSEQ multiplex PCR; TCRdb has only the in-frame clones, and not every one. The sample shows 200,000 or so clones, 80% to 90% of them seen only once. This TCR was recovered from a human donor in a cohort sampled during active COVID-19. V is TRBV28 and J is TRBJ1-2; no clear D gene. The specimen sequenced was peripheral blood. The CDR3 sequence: CATPGGLNGYTF. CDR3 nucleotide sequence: TGTGCCACACCGGGAGGGTTGAATGGCTACACCTTC.